Listed here are 29 T cell receptor beta chains from one sample, sequenced in a study of OX40 agonist ivuxolimab in advanced cancers. The assay was immunoSEQ multiplex PCR, and TCRdb's table has in-frame clones only and misses some. The sample holds 60,000 to 90,000 clones, 80% to 90% seen once. Sequencing used CD4+ or CD8+ T cells sorted from blood, obtained in a trial of the OX40 agonist ivuxolimab. Every receptor here comes from an adult with an advanced solid tumor such as melanoma, head and neck, liver or kidney cancer.

The rearrangement links TRBV6-6 to TRBJ1-4; D is undetermined. Germline CDR1 is MNHNY and CDR2 is SVGAGI (reference sequence). The V end lost 5 bases, the J end lost 8 bases, and 15 bases lay between the germline ends. CDR3 length: 14 amino acids. CDR3 region: CASSPTGAREKLFF. The CDR3 DNA is TGTGCCAGCAGTCCTACGGGCGCTAGGGAAAAACTGTTTTTT.

The chain joins TRBV4-1 to TRBJ2-3, with D perhaps matching TRBD2 (6 bases). Germline V gives CDR1 MGHRA, CDR2 YSYEKL. The CDR3 length is 16 residues. The V and J ends lost 0 bases and 5 bases respectively, with 15 bases between them. CDR3 amino acids: CASSQDPQPGVDTQYF. The CDR3 DNA sequence: TGCGCCAGCAGCCAAGATCCCCAGCCGGGGGTAGATACGCAGTATTTT.

This chain links TRBV7-9 with TRBJ1-1, with 11 bases matching TRBD1. Trimming at V came to 1 base and at J to 6 bases, leaving 7 bases not matched to a gene. Germline CDR1 and CDR2: SEHNR and FQNEAQ (reference sequence). The CDR3 is 16 amino acids. In DNA form, the CDR3 reads TGTGCCAGCAGCTTAGAAGGACAGGGGGCGCGGGCTGAAGCTTTCTTT. Its translation is CASSLEGQGARAEAFF.

The rearrangement joins TRBV27 to TRBJ2-4, with a possible D match to TRBD1 (6 bases). The CDR3 covers 15 residues. Trimming took 6 bases from V and 4 from J, leaving 16 bases between them. CDR1 is MNHEY and CDR2 is SMNVEV in the germline V gene (reference sequence). Written as DNA, the CDR3 is TGTGCCAGCAGCCCCGCTGGAACAGGGAAAAACATTCAGTACTTC. Protein sequence: CASSPAGTGKNIQYF.

CDR3 coding DNA: TGTGCCAGCAGTTTATCCGGGGCCAGAAAACTGTTTTTT. Protein sequence: CASSLSGARKLFF. The chain employs TRBV28 and TRBJ1-4; a weak D match, TRBD1 (5 bases). V dropped 1 base and J dropped 10 bases, with 10 bases sitting between them. There are 13 residues in the CDR3. Germline loops: CDR1 MDHEN, CDR2 SYDVKM.

V usage is TRBV7-2 and J usage is TRBJ2-3; TRBD2 agrees at 8 bases. CDR1 is SGHTA, CDR2 FQGNSA, per germline. The V and J ends lost 4 bases and 7 bases, in that order; junction bases with no gene match: 4. This CDR3 is built from 13 residues. The CDR3 nucleotides are TGTGCCAGCAGCTCGCGGGAGGCCTATACGCAGTATTTT. Amino acids: CASSSREAYTQYF.

The chain recombines TRBV2 with TRBJ1-5; D is undetermined. The germline V gene encodes CDR1 SNHLY and CDR2 FYNNEI. V lost 4 bases to trimming and J lost 4 bases, with 8 bases between them. This CDR3 spans 13 amino acids. CDR3 nucleotides: TGTGCCAGCAGTGGAGAGGGAAATCAGCCCCAGCATTTT. Translating it yields CASSGEGNQPQHF.

This rearrangement joins TRBV4-3 to TRBJ1-4; D ambiguous. The CDR3 loop spans 17 amino acids. Per the germline V gene, CDR1 is LGHNA and CDR2 is YSLEER. Deletions cut 0 bases from V and 3 bases from J, with 14 bases between. The CDR3 coding sequence is TGCGCCAGCAGCCAAGAGTGGACTACCGGTGCTAATGAAAAACTGTTTTTT. It codes for CASSQEWTTGANEKLFF.

The chain links TRBV19 to TRBJ2-5; 14 nucleotides align to TRBD2. The CDR3 totals 16 residues. Trimming took 5 bases from V and 2 from J; bases not matched to a gene: 4. Germline V gives CDR1 LNHDA, CDR2 SQIVND (reference sequence). CDR3 in DNA: TGTGCCAGTAGTTGGACTAGCGGGAGGTCACAAGAGACCCAGTACTTC. Translation: CASSWTSGRSQETQYF.

The genes are TRBV2 and TRBJ1-1; D is uncertain. Germline-derived CDR1 and CDR2 are SNHLY and FYNNEI. V dropped 5 bases and J dropped 4 bases, with 11 bases sitting between them. CDR3 length: 13 residues. For the CDR3, the DNA is TGTGCCAGCAGTACCTATAGGGCCACTGAAGCTTTCTTT. Amino acids: CASSTYRATEAFF.

This clone is termed medium-sized. The rearrangement joins TRBV6-6 to TRBJ2-2; possibly TRBD1 for D (6 bases). The length of the CDR3 is 13 residues. V gave up 3 bases and J gave up 6 bases, with 8 bases separating them. In germline, CDR1 is MNHNY, CDR2 SVGAGI (reference sequence). As DNA, the CDR3 is TGTGCCAGCAGTTATCGGACAGCCGGGGAGCTGTTTTTT. Amino acid sequence: CASSYRTAGELFF.

The chain joins TRBV10-3 to TRBJ2-7; 7 bases line up with TRBD1. This CDR3 spans 14 amino acids. Per the germline V gene, CDR1 is ENHRY and CDR2 is SYGVKD. V shed 5 bases and J 3 bases; nucleotides not matched to a gene: 7. CDR3 bases: TGTGCCATCAGTCCAGGACAGGTGAACTACGAGCAGTACTTC. Translated, it gives CAISPGQVNYEQYF.

The chain joins TRBV4-3 to TRBJ1-1, with no clear D. V shed 3 bases and J shed 2 bases, with 10 bases lying between them. Germline CDR1 LGHNA, CDR2 YSLEER. The CDR3 has 14 residues. CDR3 protein: CASSQGYQNTEAFF. CDR3 nucleotide sequence: TGCGCCAGCAGCCAGGGGTATCAAAACACTGAAGCTTTCTTT.

The chain uses TRBV5-1 and TRBJ1-1, with D possibly matching TRBD1 (6 bases). Trimming stripped 1 base from V and 2 bases from J, with 9 bases between. The germline V gene has CDR1 SGHRS and CDR2 YFSETQ. The CDR3 covers 14 residues. The CDR3 loop reads CASSLRQANTEAFF. CDR3 DNA: TGCGCCAGCAGCTTGAGACAGGCCAACACTGAAGCTTTCTTT.

V and J are TRBV19 and TRBJ2-6; possible D gene TRBD2, 6 bases. The CDR3 is made up of 15 amino acids. V was pared by 1 base and J by 2 bases, with 6 bases between. The germline CDR1 and CDR2 sequences are LNHDA and SQIVND (reference sequence). The CDR3 sequence: CASSIGGAGANVLTF. The DNA for the CDR3 is TGTGCCAGTAGTATAGGGGGGGCTGGGGCCAACGTCCTGACTTTC.

V is TRBV7-9 and J is TRBJ2-1, with TRBD2 matching over 8 bases. CDR3 size: 16 residues. In germline, CDR1 is SEHNR, CDR2 FQNEAQ (reference sequence). The J segment lost 8 bases and the V segment lost 5 bases, leaving 14 bases of the junction unmatched. The CDR3: CASSPVAGWGRDEQFF. The CDR3 DNA reads as TGTGCCAGCAGCCCAGTAGCGGGATGGGGCCGTGATGAGCAGTTCTTC.

This chain connects TRBV5-5 to TRBJ1-2; no clear D gene. V was trimmed by 3 bases and J by 7 bases, leaving 19 bases between them. CDR1 SGHKS and CDR2 YYEKEE come from the germline V gene (reference sequence). The CDR3 has 15 residues. CDR3 sequence (DNA): TGTGCCAGCAGCTCTAGCCGGGAACCCGCGATTGGCTACACCTTC. This gives the protein CASSSSREPAIGYTF.

The chain recombines TRBV6-4 with TRBJ2-5, with 9 bases aligning to TRBD2. With 2 bases clipped from V and 1 base from J, the junction kept 11 bases outside the gene matches. The CDR3 spans 18 residues. In germline, CDR1 is MRHNA, CDR2 SNTAGT. CDR3 nucleotides: TGTGCCAGCAGTGACGGTATAGCGGGGGCCGAGTTCCAAGAGACCCAGTACTTC. Protein product: CASSDGIAGAEFQETQYF.

The chain employs TRBV5-1 and TRBJ1-1, with D uncertain. This CDR3 has 14 residues. Trimming shortened V by 1 base and J by 1 base, and 8 bases separated the two germline ends. In germline, CDR1 is SGHRS, CDR2 YFSETQ. The CDR3 sequence is CASSLQTGNTEAFF. DNA for the CDR3: TGCGCCAGCAGCTTGCAGACGGGGAACACTGAAGCTTTCTTT.

In this sample, this clone turned up once. The rearrangement uses TRBV5-1 and TRBJ2-7, with D unclear. Germline lookup yields CDR1 SGHRS and CDR2 YFSETQ. Trimming cost V 0 bases and J 12 bases, with 13 bases left between them. The CDR3 runs 12 residues. The CDR3 DNA reads as TGCGCCAGCAGCTTGGAAGGGTACAGTACGTACTTC. As protein: CASSLEGYSTYF.

The rearrangement uses TRBV11-2 and TRBJ2-1; TRBD1 or TRBD2 may be the D gene (5 bases each). Trimming removed 5 bases from V and 8 bases from J, with 16 bases in between. This CDR3 has 14 amino acids. Germline V CDR1 and CDR2: SGHAT, FQNNGV. The CDR3 coding sequence is TGTGCCAGCAGCCTTGAAAGGGGAGCGGATGAGCAGTTCTTC. Protein product: CASSLERGADEQFF. The full variable domain, rest sourced from reference TRBV11-2 and TRBJ2-1, is EAGVAQSPRYKIIEKRQSVAFWCNPISGHATLYWYQQILGQGPKLLIQFQNNGVVDDSQLPKDRFSAERLKGVDSTLKIQPAKLEDSAVYLCASSLERGADEQFFGPGTRLTVL.

CDR3 loop: CACRQGNSGANVLTF. In nucleotides, the CDR3 is TGTGCCTGCCGACAGGGGAACTCTGGGGCCAACGTCCTGACTTTC. The J gene is TRBJ2-6, the V gene TRBV30; 8 bases map to TRBD1. The V gene end was trimmed by 6 bases and the J gene end by 0 bases; junction bases not matched to a gene: 4. The germline gives CDR1 GTSNPN, CDR2 SVGIG (reference sequence). This CDR3 is built from 15 residues.

The chain is built from TRBV5-5 and TRBJ2-5; D is tentatively TRBD1 or TRBD2 (6 bases each). Germline V gives CDR1 SGHKS, CDR2 YYEKEE (reference sequence). The CDR3 sequence is 15 residues long. The ends were cut back, 3 bases at V and 7 bases at J, with 19 bases in the middle. The CDR3 bases are TGTGCCAGCAGCTCCGCGGGGCGACAGGCAGGGACCCAGTACTTC. It translates to CASSSAGRQAGTQYF.

The chain links TRBV27 to TRBJ2-7, with D hard to call. V lost 2 bases and J 3 bases, leaving 8 bases between the germline ends. The CDR3 loop spans 13 amino acids. The V gene's germline CDR1 is MNHEY and CDR2 SMNVEV (reference sequence). The CDR3 nucleotides read TGTGCCAGCAGTTTAAAACAAAACTACGAGCAGTACTTC. It yields the protein CASSLKQNYEQYF.

This clone appeared a single time. The CDR3 reads CASSPRLVTGELFF. The CDR3 nucleotides are TGTGCCAGTAGTCCGAGACTTGTGACCGGGGAGCTGTTTTTT. The chain couples TRBV19 to TRBJ2-2; D uncertain. Germline CDR1 reads LNHDA; CDR2 reads SQIVND (reference sequence). V was shortened by 5 bases and J by 5 bases, with 12 bases between the two germline ends. There are 14 residues in the CDR3.

The chain links TRBV5-1 to TRBJ2-5, with TRBD2 as a possible D gene (6 bases). V lost 5 bases, J lost 2 bases, and 16 bases lay in between. Germline-derived CDR1 and CDR2 are SGHRS and YFSETQ. The CDR3 contains 15 residues. CDR3 loop: CASRYLAMGQETQYF. CDR3 nucleotide sequence: TGCGCCAGCAGGTACCTAGCGATGGGACAAGAGACCCAGTACTTC.

The chain is built from TRBV5-1 and TRBJ1-5, with D possibly being TRBD1 (6 bases). The germline CDR1 and CDR2 sequences are SGHRS and YFSETQ. CDR3 size: 17 residues. Trimming took 4 bases from V and 4 from J, leaving 21 bases between them. This chain's CDR3 is CASSPRQVKAINQPQHF. CDR3 sequence (DNA): TGCGCCAGCAGCCCCCGACAGGTCAAGGCCATAAATCAGCCCCAGCATTTT.

The chain joins TRBV6-5 to TRBJ2-7, with 8 positions matching TRBD1. CDR1 and CDR2 (germline): MNHEY, SVGAGI. Germline trimming cut 8 bases from V and 5 bases from J; bases unmatched to any gene: 8. This CDR3 has 13 residues. This CDR3 is CASGRTGTHEQYF. CDR3 nucleotides: TGTGCCAGCGGACGGACAGGGACCCACGAGCAGTACTTC.

The genes are TRBV27 and TRBJ1-5; D remains ambiguous. Germline CDR1 is MNHEY and CDR2 is SMNVEV (reference sequence). V was shortened by 2 bases and J by 0 bases, with 5 bases between the two germline ends. The CDR3 totals 14 residues. CDR3 protein: CASSLQVSNQPQHF. CDR3 in DNA: TGTGCCAGCAGTTTACAGGTTAGCAATCAGCCCCAGCATTTT.